This TCR beta chain was observed in a study of T cells after yellow fever vaccination. Whole-study findings and limits: It was the secondary response that reached its peak faster, day 5 versus 15, but it was weaker.

TCRdb fed the 5' RACE reads into MiXCR, producing one record per CDR3 protein. Counted here are fewer than 650,000 distinct CDR3 sequences, around a fifth occurring once; the ten biggest clones make up roughly 16%. CDR1 is MNHEY, CDR2 SMNVEV, per germline (reference sequence). With 1 base removed from V and 8 bases from J, the gap between germline ends came to 12 bases. The CDR3 has 15 amino acids. This clonotype was detected only a few times. Its antigen is still unknown. This receptor was identified in a man in his late teens or twenties who received the YFV17D yellow fever vaccine. This specimen was PBMCs, taken 21 days after the first yellow fever vaccination. This sequence joins TRBV27 and TRBJ1-6; D remains ambiguous. As DNA, the CDR3 is TGTGCCAGCAGTTTATTGCACGATACTTATTCACCCCTCCACTTT. It codes for CASSLLHDTYSPLHF.